These 18 T cell receptor beta chains were sequenced from one sample in a study of human T cells and chemical hapten exposure. Time point specified: patch test 1, 2 weeks after DPC sensitization. This sample's treatment: therapeutic diphenylcyclopropenone sensitization with weekly scalp DPC. Using its own MiXCR run on the RACE reads, TCRdb lists one record per CDR3 protein. The profile shows 180,000 or so distinct CDR3 sequences, about 14% of them singletons. The sample consisted of whole blood, taken in connection with sensitization to the hapten diphenylcyclopropenone (DPC). The receptors stem from a woman aged 25 to 45 with alopecia areata. Some clones in this sample may be carry-over from other donors' samples.

This clonotype appeared many times. The chain links TRBV7-9 to TRBJ2-7; D might be TRBD1 (6 bases). Germline V gene sequence: CDR1 SEHNR, CDR2 FQNEAQ (reference sequence). The CDR3 sequence is 14 residues long. Between the trimmed V and J ends, which lost 2 bases and 2 bases, there was a span of 10 bases. The CDR3 DNA reads TGTGCCAGCAGCTTAAGGGGGACACCCTACGAGCAGTACTTC. Amino acid sequence: CASSLRGTPYEQYF.

A few counts support this clonotype. The chain employs TRBV29-1 and TRBJ2-5; D possibly corresponds to TRBD1 (5 bases). Deletions cut 3 bases from V and 4 bases from J, with 12 bases between. The CDR3 is made up of 13 amino acids. In germline, CDR1 is SQVTM, CDR2 ANQGSEA. The CDR3 DNA reads TGCAGCGTTGATGACAGCAACCGAGAGACCCAGTACTTC. It is translated as CSVDDSNRETQYF.

This clonotype has a count of ten or more. The CDR3 loop is CASILAGEHEQFF. The DNA for the CDR3 is TGTGCCAGCATTTTAGCGGGAGAGCATGAGCAGTTCTTC. The chain combines TRBV2 with TRBJ2-1; 9 positions match TRBD2. This CDR3 has 13 residues. The trim removed 7 bases at V and 8 bases at J, leaving 6 bases unmatched. Per germline, CDR1 SNHLY and CDR2 FYNNEI.

The V gene is TRBV5-1, the J gene TRBJ1-6; D is ambiguous. Deletions cut 0 bases from V and 8 bases from J, with 12 bases between. Germline V gene data show CDR1 as SGHRS and CDR2 as YFSETQ. The CDR3 consists of 15 residues. The CDR3, as DNA: TGCGCCAGCAGCTTGGGTTGGGCAGAAGATTCACCCCTCCACTTT. Amino acid sequence: CASSLGWAEDSPLHF.

In this sample, this clonotype turned up a few times. V usage is TRBV11-2 and J usage is TRBJ2-7; D is possibly TRBD1 (6 bases). The CDR3 runs 14 residues. Trimming left V 3 bases short and J 6 bases short, with 15 bases between. Germline V gives CDR1 SGHAT, CDR2 FQNNGV. The CDR3 spells CASSLWGTKIEQYF. CDR3 bases: TGTGCCAGCAGCTTGTGGGGGACAAAGATCGAGCAGTACTTC.

This clonotype was seen a handful of times. The chain couples TRBV20-1 to TRBJ2-2; possibly TRBD1 for D (5 bases). V shed 6 bases and J shed 0 bases, with 14 bases lying between them. The length of the CDR3 is 15 residues. CDR1 and CDR2 (germline): DFQATT, SNEGSKA (reference sequence). DNA of the CDR3: TGCAGTGCCCCCCCCTGGACATCGAACACCGGGGAGCTGTTTTTT. Translating it yields CSAPPWTSNTGELFF.

This clonotype was counted only a few times. The CDR3 DNA reads as TGCAGCGCTCAGCTTGGGTACACTGAAGCTTTCTTT. It codes for CSAQLGYTEAFF. This sequence joins TRBV29-1 and TRBJ1-1; no firm D call. The CDR3 consists of 12 residues. The V end lost 7 bases, the J end lost 3 bases, and 12 bases lay between the germline ends. From germline, CDR1 is SQVTM and CDR2 ANQGSEA.

The rearrangement joins TRBV7-3 to TRBJ1-1; the D is unclear. The CDR3 is made up of 13 amino acids. Germline V gene data show CDR1 as SGHTA and CDR2 as FQGTGA. V was clipped by 2 bases and J by 4 bases, with 8 bases between them. CDR3 sequence reads: CASSLGESTEAFF. The DNA of the CDR3 is TGTGCCAGCAGCTTAGGGGAGAGCACTGAAGCTTTCTTT. The full variable domain, in which reference TRBV7-3 and TRBJ1-1 provide the parts outside the CDR3, is GAGVSQTPSNKVTEKGKYVELRCDPISGHTALYWYRQSLGQGPEFLIYFQGTGAADDSGLPNDRFFAVRPEGSVSTLKIQRTERGDSAVYLCASSLGESTEAFFGQGTRLTVV.

This clonotype was seen repeatedly, ten times or more. The rearrangement links TRBV13 to TRBJ1-6; D gene unclear. The V and J ends lost 5 bases and 10 bases respectively, with 12 bases between them. Per the germline V gene, CDR1 is PRHDT and CDR2 is FYEKMQ (reference sequence). The CDR3 covers 13 residues. The CDR3 loop reads CASSRRQVSPLHF. CDR3 nucleotides: TGTGCCAGCAGCAGACGGCAGGTGTCACCCCTCCACTTT.

This clonotype was detected a few times. The V call is TRBV12-5, the J call TRBJ2-7; D ambiguous. Germline assignment: CDR1 LGHNT and CDR2 FRNRAP. This CDR3 contains 15 residues. V was cut by 1 base and J by 3 bases, with 13 bases left in between. This CDR3 reads CASGLDLTGDYEQYF. The DNA of the CDR3 is TGTGCTAGTGGTTTGGACCTGACCGGTGACTACGAGCAGTACTTC.

This sequence joins TRBV19 and TRBJ1-6; no reliable D call. Germline assignment: CDR1 LNHDA and CDR2 SQIVND (reference sequence). The CDR3 has 17 residues. V was cut by 6 bases and J by 0 bases, with 15 bases left in between. The CDR3 is CASSHILGNSYNSPLHF. As DNA, the CDR3 is TGTGCCAGTAGCCACATCCTAGGCAACTCCTATAATTCACCCCTCCACTTT.

This clonotype was observed many times. J is TRBJ1-1 and V is TRBV7-2; TRBD1 aligns across 9 bases. The CDR3 is made up of 15 amino acids. J was trimmed by 2 bases and V by 4 bases; bases with no gene match: 5. From germline, CDR1 is SGHTA and CDR2 FQGNSA. DNA for the CDR3: TGTGCCAGCAGCTCCCGGGACAGGGCCAACACTGAAGCTTTCTTT. Translated, it gives CASSSRDRANTEAFF.

This clonotype was found a few times. The V and J genes are TRBV11-1 and TRBJ1-4; D is undetermined. Germline CDR1 SGHAT, CDR2 FQDESV (reference sequence). V dropped 1 base and J dropped 0 bases, with 3 bases sitting between them. The CDR3 extends over 14 amino acids. The CDR3 spells CASSLDSTNEKLFF. In DNA, the CDR3 is TGTGCCAGCAGCTTAGATTCAACTAATGAAAAACTGTTTTTT.

The chain employs TRBV5-1 and TRBJ2-2; 11 bases are a match to TRBD1. This CDR3 has 16 amino acids. Trimming at V came to 5 bases and at J to 4 bases, leaving 7 bases not matched to a gene. Germline CDR1 SGHRS, CDR2 YFSETQ. The CDR3 DNA follows: TGCGCCAGCAGGACACCCGGGACAGGGGGCACCGGGGAGCTGTTTTTT. It encodes CASRTPGTGGTGELFF.

This clonotype has only a few counts. The gene calls are TRBV6-2 or TRBV6-3 and TRBJ2-7; tentatively, D is TRBD2 (6 bases). This CDR3 region has 14 residues. The germline gives CDR1 MNHEY, CDR2 SVGEGT. Trimming stripped 10 bases from V and 2 bases from J, with 18 bases between. The DNA of the CDR3 is TGTGCCACCCAGTTGCGGGGCCCTGCCTACGAGCAGTACTTC. As protein: CATQLRGPAYEQYF.

This clonotype turned up a few times. The chain joins TRBV2 to TRBJ1-1; the D is unclear. V was shortened by 11 bases and J by 4 bases, with 20 bases between the two germline ends. CDR3 length: 14 amino acids. The V gene's germline CDR1 is SNHLY and CDR2 FYNNEI. Here the CDR3 reads CAHQHMVGSTEAFF. The CDR3 DNA is TGTGCCCACCAGCATATGGTGGGATCCACTGAAGCTTTCTTT.

The V call is TRBV18, the J call TRBJ1-5; D gene ambiguous. Germline V gives CDR1 KGHSH, CDR2 LQKENI. This CDR3 spans 13 amino acids. V was trimmed by 3 bases and J by 5 bases, leaving 8 bases between them. This CDR3 reads CASSPRPDQPQHF. DNA of the CDR3: TGTGCCAGCTCACCCCGTCCAGATCAGCCCCAGCATTTT.

A few counts support this clonotype. The J gene is TRBJ2-1, the V gene TRBV20-1; 10 nucleotides align to TRBD2. Germline loops: CDR1 DFQATT, CDR2 SNEGSKA (reference sequence). The CDR3 is 15 residues long. J lost 8 bases, V lost 1 base, and 8 bases had no gene match. CDR3 protein: CSARGQLAGSYEQFF. The CDR3 DNA reads as TGCAGTGCTAGAGGACAACTAGCGGGGTCGTATGAGCAGTTCTTC.